This T cell receptor (beta chain) was obtained from a study of blood T cell repertoires in COVID-19. Sequenced by immunoSEQ multiplex PCR; TCRdb stores in-frame clones only, minus some. The table lists over 200,000 clones, nearly 90% of them singletons, with 0.7% in the top ten. The CDR3 runs 14 residues. Germline V gene sequence: CDR1 SGDLS, CDR2 YYNGEE. Between the trimmed V and J ends, which lost 0 bases and 5 bases, there was a span of 9 bases. Source material: peripheral blood. The receptor was isolated from a human donor in a cohort sampled during active COVID-19. This chain uses TRBV9 with TRBJ1-5; no clear D gene. CDR3 coding DNA: TGTGCCAGCAGCGTAGGGGTTCGGGATCAGCCCCAGCATTTT. This translates into CASSVGVRDQPQHF.